This T cell receptor (beta chain) appears in the sequencing data of a study of vaccination and CD4 T cells after COVID-19 (dated by TCRdb to 2022 to 2024). For context, the study as a whole: The convalescent cohort included six males and four females, with two Hispanic individuals, seven Caucasians, two Asians and one multiracial person. Each participant got two doses of either the Pfizer-BioNTech BNT162b2 vaccine (n=8) or the Moderna mRNA-1273 vaccine (n=2). Post-COVID blood samples were collected from convalescent patients a median of approximately 93 days after diagnosis, with a range of roughly 30 to 170 days. The time from the second vaccine dose to post-vaccine blood sampling had a median of roughly 72 days and ranged from about 12 to 250 days. The cultures were stimulated with overlapping spike peptide pools from SARS-CoV-2 and from the common cold coronaviruses HCoV-NL63, HCoV-OC43 and HCoV-229E. Control cultures received a CEFX viral epitope pool as the positive control, an HIV-1 Nef peptide pool as the negative control, or no peptide. In more than eight COVID-19 convalescent patients and a few infection-naive healthy vaccine recipients, researchers compared the spike-specific CD4+ TCR repertoire from before mRNA vaccination with the repertoire from after.

About this clonotype itself: Its specific antigen is unknown. No much larger clonotype is one base removed from it; base qualities were not supplied.

The library relied on PCR. DNA from cultured CD4+ T cells underwent TCR sequencing with the Oncomine TCR Beta short-read assay at the Johns Hopkins FTIC core. The QIAamp micro DNA kit was used to extract genomic DNA from the cultured CD4+ T cells. Oncomine TCR Beta libraries from cultured CD4+ T cells were pooled using unique dual indexes and sequenced on an Illumina iSeq 100. The study's own analysis went as follows. Non-productive sequences were removed, and CDR3s that did not start with C, did not end with F or W, or were shorter than 7 amino acids were discarded. Antigen-specific clonotypes were identified using the MANAFEST web application through comparison of peptide-stimulated wells with reference and other culture wells. An FDR below 0.05, an odds ratio above 5, and a productive frequency above 0.1% in at least two of three replicate wells were required for clones to be considered positive. Clonotypes that were significantly expanded in both SARS-CoV-2 spike wells and at least one common cold coronavirus spike condition were defined as cross-reactive. Levenshtein distances (stringdist) and unrooted phylogenetic trees (ape) in R version 3.6.1 were used to assess CDR3 homology. TCRdb trimmed public reads at Q25 via fastp, called clones via MiXCR and kept in-frame beta chains. Every entry covers one CDR3 protein and lists the most common genes and DNA from its rows. TCRdb, not the authors, supplied the V and J calls. The sample includes 15,000 to 20,000 distinct CDR3 sequences, with 45% to 50% observed a single time. The ten largest account for 15% to 25% of the sample.

The V end loses 7 bases and the J end loses 0 bases, and a stretch of 12 bases separates them. The germline V gene (reference sequence) gives CDR1 as SEHNR and CDR2 as FQNEAQ. Reading from cysteine to phenylalanine, the CDR3 counts 14 amino acids. Only CDR3 DNA is held: 42 bases, read in frame from base 1. The treatment or condition label corresponds to: 10-day PBMC culture with coronavirus spike peptide pools or control peptides (ViraFEST assay). The ViraFEST assay was used in the study, in which antigen-specific T cells were expanded with peptide pools and expanded clonotypes were subsequently identified by TCR sequencing. The absence of prior SARS-CoV-2 infection in healthy vaccine recipients was confirmed by negative nucleocapsid antibody tests before and after vaccination. PBMCs were cultured at around 2.2 million per well in IMDM supplemented with approximately 5% human AB serum and roughly 10 IU/ml IL-2, with around 10 ug/ml peptide pools added. Half of the culture medium was replaced with fresh IL-2-containing medium on days 3 and 7. Once the cells had been in culture for around nine days, the EasySep CD4+ T cell isolation kit was used to isolate CD4+ T cells by negative selection. Ficoll-Paque Plus gradient centrifugation was used to isolate PBMCs from whole blood, and the isolated PBMCs were then either used fresh or cryopreserved at -140C. Each culture condition was generally run in triplicate wells.

Overall study results and their limits: Among the post-vaccine SARS-CoV-2-reactive clones in convalescent patients, a median about 89% showed up only after vaccination, which suggests vaccine-specific priming. Of the vaccine-specific clones in convalescent patients, 304 of 307, or nearly all, reacted only to SARS-CoV-2 spike and did not cross-react with common cold coronaviruses. Relatively few convalescent patients were included in the study, and early timepoints after natural infection were not analyzed. The median number of SARS-CoV-2-reactive clonotypes rose from fewer than 25 after infection to 30 to 45 after vaccination, but the change was not significant.

The starting material was CD4+ T cells from blood, cultured in vitro, obtained before SARS-CoV-2 vaccination. This TCR was recovered from a human donor who received a COVID-19 vaccine. The chain links TRBV7-9 with TRBJ1-2, with TRBD1 perhaps the D gene, on 5 matching bases. The DNA sequence reads TGTGCCAGCACCGCCAAGACAGCTAACTATGGCTACACCTTC. It is translated as CASTAKTANYGYTF.